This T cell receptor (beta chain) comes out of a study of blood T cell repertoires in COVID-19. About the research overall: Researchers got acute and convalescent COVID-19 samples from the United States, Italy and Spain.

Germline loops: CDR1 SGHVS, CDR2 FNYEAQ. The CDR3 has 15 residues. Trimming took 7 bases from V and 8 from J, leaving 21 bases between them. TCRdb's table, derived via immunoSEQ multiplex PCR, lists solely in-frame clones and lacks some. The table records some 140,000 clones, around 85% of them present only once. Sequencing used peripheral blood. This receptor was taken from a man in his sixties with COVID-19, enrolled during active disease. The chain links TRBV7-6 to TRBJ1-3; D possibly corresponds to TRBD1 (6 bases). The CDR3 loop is CASTRDTDPWDTIYF. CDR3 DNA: TGTGCCAGCACCCGGGACACAGACCCTTGGGACACCATATATTTT.